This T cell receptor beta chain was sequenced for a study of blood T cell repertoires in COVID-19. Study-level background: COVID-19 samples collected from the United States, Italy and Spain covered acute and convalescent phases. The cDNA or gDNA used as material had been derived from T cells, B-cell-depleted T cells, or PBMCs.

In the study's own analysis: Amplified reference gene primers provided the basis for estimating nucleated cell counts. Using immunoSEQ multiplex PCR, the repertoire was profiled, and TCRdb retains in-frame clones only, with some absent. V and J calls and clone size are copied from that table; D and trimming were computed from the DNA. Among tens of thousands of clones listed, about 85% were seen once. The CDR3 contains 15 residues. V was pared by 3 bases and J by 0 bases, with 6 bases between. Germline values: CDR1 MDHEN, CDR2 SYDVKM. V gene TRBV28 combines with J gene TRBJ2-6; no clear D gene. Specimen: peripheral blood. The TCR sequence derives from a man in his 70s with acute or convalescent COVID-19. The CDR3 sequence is CASSFSSSGANVLTF. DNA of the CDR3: TGTGCCAGCAGTTTTTCCAGCTCTGGGGCCAACGTCCTGACTTTC.